This is a list of T cell receptor beta chains from one sample in a study of control samples from healthy donors and cancer patients. Libraries were prepared by immunoSEQ multiplex PCR; TCRdb keeps only in-frame clonotypes and omits some of them. The profile shows 100,000 to 150,000 clones, approximately 92% of them singletons. Sequences were obtained from blood. These receptors all stem from a man between 18 and 29 years old in good health. Each CDR3 is given with its conserved first and last residue. The D gene is left open where the match is weak. Clone size is stated in some rows and not others, as once, few, many or a class when expanded.

j_call clone_size d_call v_call cdr3_length cdr3_nt cdr3_aa
TRBJ2-1 NA NA TRBV7-3 13 TGTGCCAGCAGCCTTGGAGCGGTGAATGAGCAGTTCTTC CASSLGAVNEQFF
TRBJ2-3 NA NA TRBV13 16 TGTGCCAGCAGCTTGACGGCGGGTTTTGGTTCAGATACGCAGTATTTT CASSLTAGFGSDTQYF
TRBJ2-5 NA NA TRBV4-2 15 TGTGCCAGCAGCCAAGACCGGGACTACCAAGAGACCCAGTACTTC CASSQDRDYQETQYF
TRBJ2-7 NA TRBD1 TRBV6-5 14 TGTGCCAGCAGTTACGAGACAGGGGGCAGGGAGCAGTACTTC CASSYETGGREQYF
TRBJ2-7 NA NA TRBV19 14 TGTGCCAGTACCTCGGGGGGCAGTTCCTACGAGCAGTACTTC CASTSGGSSYEQYF
TRBJ2-2 once NA TRBV7-2 16 TGTGCCAGCAGCTTAGCGCAACTAGCAGTCACCGGGGAGCTGTTTTTT CASSLAQLAVTGELFF
TRBJ2-1 NA TRBD2 TRBV9 16 TGTGCCAGCAGCGACCGGACTAGCGGGGGGGTGGTGGAGCAGTTCTTC CASSDRTSGGVVEQFF
TRBJ2-1 NA NA TRBV5-4 15 TGTGCCAGCACCTCTGTCCAGGGCTCCTACAATGAGCAGTTCTTC CASTSVQGSYNEQFF
TRBJ1-3 NA NA TRBV7-2 14 TGTGCCAGCAGCCCTGACCTGACTGGAAACACCATATATTTT CASSPDLTGNTIYF
TRBJ2-5 NA NA TRBV24-1 16 TGTGCCACCAGTGATGTCACGGCGGGAACCCAAGAGACCCAGTACTTC CATSDVTAGTQETQYF
TRBJ2-1 NA TRBD2 TRBV2 15 TGTGCCAGCAGCAGGGGACTAGCGGGAACCAATGAGCAGTTCTTC CASSRGLAGTNEQFF
TRBJ2-5 NA NA TRBV11-3 14 TGTGCCAGCAGCTTAAGGCAGCCCGGAGAGACCCAGTACTTC CASSLRQPGETQYF
TRBJ1-3 NA NA TRBV4-1 16 TGCGCCAGCAGCGACAAGCACCGGGATTCTGGAAACACCATATATTTT CASSDKHRDSGNTIYF
TRBJ2-1 once NA TRBV12-3/TRBV12-4 12 TGTGCCAGCACCAGCATGGGCATTGAGCAGTTCTTC CASTSMGIEQFF
TRBJ2-4 NA NA TRBV5-4 14 TGTGCCAGCAGCTTCAGTACAGCGAAAAACATTCAGTACTTC CASSFSTAKNIQYF
TRBJ2-3 NA NA TRBV2 14 TGTGCCAGCAGTGCGGTAGTCAGCACAGATACGCAGTATTTT CASSAVVSTDTQYF
TRBJ2-1 NA NA TRBV29-1 13 TGCAGCGTTGTGGAAAGGGTGGACAATGAGCAGTTCTTC CSVVERVDNEQFF
TRBJ2-3 NA NA TRBV6-2/TRBV6-3 11 TGTGCCAGCAGTGATGGACGAGGGCAGTATTTT CASSDGRGQYF
TRBJ2-1 NA NA TRBV6-6 15 TGTGCCAGCAGTTACTCGAGGGGCCTTTACAATGAGCAGTTCTTC CASSYSRGLYNEQFF
TRBJ2-5 few NA TRBV7-2 15 TGTGCCAGCAGCCGCGGCGGGGACTACCAAGAGACCCAGTACTTC CASSRGGDYQETQYF
TRBJ2-2 few TRBD2 TRBV4-2 18 TGTGCCAGCAGTCCCCAGCTACTAGCGGGGGATTCGATCGGGGAGCTGTTTTTT CASSPQLLAGDSIGELFF
TRBJ1-1 NA TRBD1 TRBV3-1/TRBV3-2 14 TGTGCCAGCAGCCAAGACGGACAGGGTGGATTAGCTTTCTTT CASSQDGQGGLAFF
TRBJ2-5 once TRBD2 TRBV28 14 TGTGCCAGCAGGGGACTAGCGGACCAAGAGACCCAGTACTTC CASRGLADQETQYF
TRBJ1-5 NA NA TRBV6-6 16 TGTGCCAGCAGCCCGGACGGGACGGTTAGCAATCAGCCCCAGCATTTT CASSPDGTVSNQPQHF
TRBJ1-3 NA NA TRBV10-3 16 TGTGCCATCAGTGATGGTCTAACAGGGACTGGAAACACCATATATTTT CAISDGLTGTGNTIYF
TRBJ1-2 medium-sized TRBD1 TRBV4-1 15 TGCGCCAGCAGCCAAGAAGCGACAGGGTTGGCCGGCTACACCTTC CASSQEATGLAGYTF
TRBJ1-4 NA NA TRBV6-1 14 TGTGCCAGCAGTGATATGGGCGTCAATGAAAAACTGTTTTTT CASSDMGVNEKLFF
TRBJ2-1 NA NA TRBV7-3 17 TGTGCCAGCAGCTTAAGTGACGAGGGGGACCCGTACAATGAGCAGTTCTTC CASSLSDEGDPYNEQFF
TRBJ2-7 NA TRBD1 TRBV5-4 16 TGTGCCAGCAGTCACGACAGGGCCTCAACCTCCTACGAGCAGTACTTC CASSHDRASTSYEQYF
TRBJ1-2 NA NA TRBV28 15 TGTGCCAGCAGTTTGCGGGACGGACTAAGCTATGGCTACACCTTC CASSLRDGLSYGYTF
TRBJ1-2 NA NA TRBV12-3/TRBV12-4 13 TGTGCCAGCAGTGGAGGGGGGAAGAGAGGCTACACCTTC CASSGGGKRGYTF
TRBJ2-5 few TRBD1 TRBV4-2 16 TGTGCCAGCAGCCAAGATTCGGGACAGGGGGGCGAGACCCAGTACTTC CASSQDSGQGGETQYF
TRBJ1-1 once NA TRBV18 14 TGTGCCAGCTCACCTTCTACGGTGAACACTGAAGCTTTCTTT CASSPSTVNTEAFF
TRBJ2-1 NA NA TRBV4-1 16 TGCGCCAGCAGCCAAGGACTACCCCCCCCCTACAATGAGCAGTTCTTC CASSQGLPPPYNEQFF
TRBJ1-2 NA NA TRBV13 13 TGTGCCAGCAGCTTGGGCAACCAATATGGCTACACCTTC CASSLGNQYGYTF
TRBJ2-5 NA NA TRBV27 13 TGTGCCAGCAGTTTGGGTCACCAAGAGACCCAGTACTTC CASSLGHQETQYF
TRBJ1-2 NA TRBD1 TRBV5-8 13 TGTGCCAGCAGCTTTCGAGGGGGCAGTGGCTACACCTTC CASSFRGGSGYTF
TRBJ2-3 once NA TRBV18 15 TGTGCCAGCTCACCGTACTTGGGCGGAGACGATACGCAGTATTTT CASSPYLGGDDTQYF
TRBJ1-4 NA NA TRBV6-6 15 TGTGCCAGCAGGGAGGGGCTTTCAACTAATGAAAAACTGTTTTTT CASREGLSTNEKLFF
TRBJ2-3 once TRBD2 TRBV5-1 14 TGCGCCAGCAGCTTAGCGGGACTTGCAGATACGCAGTATTTT CASSLAGLADTQYF
TRBJ1-2 NA TRBD1 TRBV7-2 14 TGTGCCAGCACAGTGGGACAGGGGGACTATGGCTACACCTTC CASTVGQGDYGYTF
TRBJ1-1 NA NA TRBV5-4 15 TGTGCCAGCAGCTTGGGCAGAGACAAGAACACTGAAGCTTTCTTT CASSLGRDKNTEAFF
TRBJ1-6 once TRBD1 TRBV5-6 14 TGTGCCAGCAGCAAGGGACAGCCACCTGGGACCCTCCACTTT CASSKGQPPGTLHF
TRBJ1-5 NA TRBD1 TRBV6-5 13 TGTGCCAGCCGATTTGACAGGGAACAGCCCCAGCATTTT CASRFDREQPQHF
TRBJ1-3 once NA TRBV15 18 TGTGCCACCAGCAGAGATGGAGCAGGGGCCTTCTCTGGAAACACCATATATTTT CATSRDGAGAFSGNTIYF
TRBJ1-4 NA NA TRBV3-1/TRBV3-2 15 TGTGCCAGCAGCCAAGATCTGGCAACTAATGAAAAACTGTTTTTT CASSQDLATNEKLFF
TRBJ2-7 NA NA TRBV2 11 TGTGCCAGCAGTGAGACCTACGAGCAGTACTTC CASSETYEQYF
TRBJ1-1 NA NA TRBV6-1 13 TGTGCCAGCAGTGAAATAGGGAACAGTGAAGCTTTCTTT CASSEIGNSEAFF
TRBJ2-7 NA NA TRBV21-1 15 TGTGCCAGCAGCAAAGGGAGGGACCCCCACTACGAGCAGTACTTC CASSKGRDPHYEQYF
TRBJ2-1 NA NA TRBV7-9 14 TGTGCCAGCAGCTTAAGGGGCTCCTACAATGAGCAGTTCTTC CASSLRGSYNEQFF
TRBJ1-1 NA NA TRBV7-9 13 TGTGCCAGCATCGGATGGGGGAACACTGAAGCTTTCTTT CASIGWGNTEAFF
TRBJ2-7 NA NA TRBV7-4 15 TGTGCCAGCAGCTACCTTAATGGACATCGAAGGGAGCAGTACTTC CASSYLNGHRREQYF
TRBJ1-2 NA TRBD1 TRBV12-5 16 TGTGCTAGTGGTTTGGTAATCGGCAGGGGGGAATTCGGCTACACCTTC CASGLVIGRGEFGYTF
TRBJ2-7 NA TRBD1 TRBV5-6 16 TGTGCCAGCAGCTTGGGAGGGACAGGGGTCTCCTACGAGCAGTACTTC CASSLGGTGVSYEQYF
TRBJ2-5 NA TRBD1 TRBV5-4 16 TGTGCCAGCAGCTTAGGGGCGGACAGGGGGCGGGGGGACCAGTACTTC CASSLGADRGRGDQYF
TRBJ2-1 few NA TRBV11-2 16 TGTGCCAGCAGCTGGAACGGACAGATATGGTACAATGAGCAGTTCTTC CASSWNGQIWYNEQFF
TRBJ2-3 NA TRBD2 TRBV2 15 TGTGCCAGCAGTGGACTAGCGGGAGTGGCAGATACGCAGTATTTT CASSGLAGVADTQYF
TRBJ2-2 NA TRBD2 TRBV6-5 16 TGTGCCAGCAGTTACGTGGGACTACCAGGGACCGGGGAGCTGTTTTTT CASSYVGLPGTGELFF
TRBJ2-1 NA NA TRBV19 13 TGTGCCAGTAGTCGGGAACGGCGGGGCGAGCAGTTCTTC CASSRERRGEQFF